These 2 T cell receptor beta chains were sequenced from one sample in a study of cytomegalovirus exposure and HLA in healthy donors. The PCR used 60 Vbeta and 13 Jbeta primers. The data were produced by immunoSEQ multiplex PCR, yet TCRdb's version contains in-frame clones alone and is incomplete. Among roughly 160,000 clones listed, roughly 70% were seen once. The sample comprised PBMCs. Every receptor here comes from a girl between 10 and 17 years old in good health and CMV-seronegative.

The chain carries TRBV4-2 and TRBJ2-3; D might be TRBD2 (6 bases). There are 16 residues in the CDR3. Trimming removed 3 bases at V and 0 bases at J, with 13 bases between. Germline V CDR1 and CDR2: LGHNA, YNFKEQ. The CDR3 sequence is CASSHPGGASTDTQYF. The CDR3 bases are TGTGCCAGCAGCCACCCGGGCGGGGCAAGCACAGATACGCAGTATTTT.

The V call is TRBV5-1, the J call TRBJ1-2, with 8 positions matching TRBD1. Germline lookup yields CDR1 SGHRS and CDR2 YFSETQ. The CDR3 totals 15 residues. V lost 3 bases, J lost 6 bases, and 10 bases stayed unmatched. The CDR3 nucleotides read TGCGCCAGCAGCTGGAGAGGACAGGGAAGGGATGGCTACACCTTC. Residues: CASSWRGQGRDGYTF.